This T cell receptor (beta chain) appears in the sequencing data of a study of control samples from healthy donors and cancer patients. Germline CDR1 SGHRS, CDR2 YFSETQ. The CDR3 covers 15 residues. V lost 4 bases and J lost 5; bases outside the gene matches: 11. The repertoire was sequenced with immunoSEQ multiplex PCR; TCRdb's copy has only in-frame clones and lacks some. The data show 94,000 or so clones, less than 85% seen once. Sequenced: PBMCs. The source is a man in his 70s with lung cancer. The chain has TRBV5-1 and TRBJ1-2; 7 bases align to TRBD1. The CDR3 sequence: CASSATGAVGYGYTF. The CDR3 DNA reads TGCGCCAGCAGCGCCACAGGGGCAGTGGGGTATGGCTACACCTTC.